Sequencing of this TCR beta chain was carried out in a study of blood T cell repertoires in COVID-19. Up to 2 weeks before entering the study, exposed participants had met a COVID-19 case. Clones were sequenced by immunoSEQ multiplex PCR, and TCRdb holds only the in-frame ones, with some missing. The profile shows approximately 220,000 clones, around nine tenths of them singletons. The sample was PBMCs or T cells enriched from blood (not recorded which). This TCR came from a woman aged 25 to 39 who had been exposed to COVID-19.

As DNA, the CDR3 is TGTGCCAGCAGCTTAGGAGACACGTCAGATACGCAGTATTTT. It translates to CASSLGDTSDTQYF. The chain joins TRBV11-3 to TRBJ2-3; no clear D. V shed 1 base and J shed 4 bases, with 9 bases lying between them. From germline, CDR1 is SGHNT and CDR2 YENEEA. This CDR3 has 14 amino acids.